The 7 T cell receptor beta chains below come from one sample, sequenced in a study of blood T cell repertoires in COVID-19. Profiling relied on immunoSEQ multiplex PCR, and the TCRdb table lists in-frame clones only, not all of them. The sample includes approximately 210,000 clones, 80% to 90% seen only once; the top ten take approximately 20%. Input material: peripheral blood. The receptor source for this set is a man aged 25 to 40 with active or convalescent COVID-19.

This chain links TRBV2 with TRBJ2-2; D is possibly TRBD2 (6 bases). V gave up 4 bases and J gave up 7 bases, with 10 bases separating them. Germline CDR1 and CDR2: SNHLY and FYNNEI. The CDR3 sequence is 13 residues long. DNA of the CDR3: TGTGCCAGCAGTGTGGAGGGCCACGGGGAGCTGTTTTTT. Its translation: CASSVEGHGELFF.

V usage is TRBV28 and J usage is TRBJ2-7; 7 bases map to TRBD1. The trim removed 7 bases at V and 4 bases at J, leaving 10 bases unmatched. The germline V gene has CDR1 MDHEN and CDR2 SYDVKM. The CDR3 loop spans 14 amino acids. The CDR3 DNA sequence: TGTGCCAGCACCGCCGGGACAGATATTTACGAGCAGTACTTC. The encoded protein is CASTAGTDIYEQYF.

This clone has more than one count but fewer than ten. The chain recombines TRBV6-5 with TRBJ1-4; D is uncertain. CDR1 and CDR2 from the germline V gene are MNHEY and SVGAGI. The CDR3 loop spans 14 amino acids. The V end was cut by 8 bases, the J end by 6 bases, with 16 bases between. In DNA form, the CDR3 reads TGTGCCAGCGGTTGGGTCCCCCGGGATGAAAAACTGTTTTTT. Encoded protein: CASGWVPRDEKLFF.

This clone came up once. Other DNA sequences in the sample encode the same CDR3. The chain is built from TRBV3-1 (or the pseudogene TRBV3-2) and TRBJ2-7; 11 positions match TRBD2. V shed 4 bases, J shed 1 base, and the junction held 0 bases outside the gene matches. Germline values: CDR1 LGHDT, CDR2 YNNKEL (reference sequence). CDR3 size: 14 residues. The DNA for the CDR3 is TGTGCCAGCAGCCGGACTAGCGGGTCCTACGAGCAGTACTTC. Translating it yields CASSRTSGSYEQYF.

The rearrangement joins TRBV14 to TRBJ1-2, with 10 bases fitting TRBD1. CDR3 length equals 15 residues. V shed 1 base, J shed 2 bases, and the junction held 1 base outside the gene matches. Per the germline V gene, CDR1 is SGHDN and CDR2 is FVKESK. This chain's CDR3 is CASSQAGQGNYGYTF. Here the CDR3 DNA reads TGTGCCAGCAGCCAAGCGGGACAGGGGAACTATGGCTACACCTTC. The variable domain in full, completed from reference TRBV14 and TRBJ1-2, reads EAGVTQFPSHSVIEKGQTVTLRCDPISGHDNLYWYRRVMGKEIKFLLHFVKESKQDESGMPNNRFLAERTGGTYSTLKVQPAELEDSGVYFCASSQAGQGNYGYTFGSGTRLTVV.

The chain recombines TRBV30 with TRBJ1-3; D not resolved. The CDR3 has 12 residues. The V end was cut by 5 bases, the J end by 1 base, with 6 bases between. Germline-derived CDR1 and CDR2 are GTSNPN and SVGIG (reference sequence). The CDR3 protein is CAWSSSGNTIYF. DNA for the CDR3: TGTGCCTGGTCCTCTTCTGGAAACACCATATATTTT.

The chain employs TRBV19 and TRBJ2-1; TRBD2 agrees at 10 bases. Losses at the gene ends were 8 bases for V and 3 bases for J; bases not matched to a gene: 4. The CDR3 has 14 residues. From germline, CDR1 is LNHDA and CDR2 SQIVND (reference sequence). The CDR3 DNA follows: TGTGCCAGTGATAGCGGGAGGATCTACAATGAGCAGTTCTTC. Residues: CASDSGRIYNEQFF.